The rows below give T cell receptor beta chains drawn from one sample of a study of shared clonotypes between healthy human individuals. Profiling relied on immunoSEQ multiplex PCR, and the TCRdb table lists in-frame clones only, not all of them. The profile shows more than 2 million clones, roughly 95% of them singletons. The sample comprised naive CD8+ T cells sorted from blood. The origin of the receptors is a man between 18 and 29 years old in good health. Both conserved end residues are trimmed from each CDR3.

v_gene	CDR3aa
TRBV9	ASSVTGGTNEKLF
TRBV21-1	ASSKADSNQPQH
TRBV7-2	ASSSSGTYGNTIY
TRBV5-6	ASSPSSTDTQY
TRBV12-5	ASGLGTETQY
TRBV27	ASSLNRYNSPLH
TRBV28	ASSHGTALHEQY
TRBV28	ASSLAGENTGELF
TRBV6-5	ASSYSGWDQPQH
TRBV5-4	ASSRGQNYEQY
TRBV6-6	ASSYSPGGSYNEQF
TRBV7-9	ASSLGGGADYEQY
TRBV9	ASSAEAGSDTQY
TRBV4-3	ASSQEWQGLPSTDTQY
TRBV12-5	ASGLGGGNQPQH
TRBV5-8	ASSPYDPRASNYGYT
TRBV5-1	ASSQGPYAGELF
TRBV6-1	ASSEDLYSQPQH
TRBV28	ASSRPTGVAGGSTDTQY
TRBV7-2	ASSLAPGNNYGYT
TRBV19	ASSIDEENPEAF
TRBV7-2	ASSLANQGYGYT
TRBV2	ASSDQARGRETQY
TRBV11-2	ASSSVRRRQLDEQY
TRBV6-1	ASRGQGTYEQY
TRBV10-2	ASSETNLWEKLF
TRBV6-1	ASSFYRGSQETQY